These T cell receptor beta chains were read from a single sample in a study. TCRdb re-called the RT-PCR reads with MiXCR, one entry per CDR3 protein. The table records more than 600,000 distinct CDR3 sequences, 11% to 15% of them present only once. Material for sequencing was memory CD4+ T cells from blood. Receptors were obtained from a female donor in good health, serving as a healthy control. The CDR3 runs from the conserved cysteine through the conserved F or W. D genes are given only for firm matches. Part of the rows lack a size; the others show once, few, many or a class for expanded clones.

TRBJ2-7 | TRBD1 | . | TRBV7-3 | TGTGCCAGCAGCCCCACCCCCCCCGGGACAGGGGCGTTGGAGCAGTACTTC | CASSPTPPGTGALEQYF
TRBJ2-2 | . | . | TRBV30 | TGTGCCTGGAGCGCCGACCCAGGAACCAGCACCGGGGAGCTGTTTTTT | CAWSADPGTSTGELFF
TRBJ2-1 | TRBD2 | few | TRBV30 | TGTGCCTGGAGTGTACGGCTAGCGGGAGCCTATGAGCAGTTCTTC | CAWSVRLAGAYEQFF
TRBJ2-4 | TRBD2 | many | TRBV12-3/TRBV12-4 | TGTGCCAGCAGTTTAAGTAGCGGGAGAACGTTAGCCAAAAACATTCAGTACTTC | CASSLSSGRTLAKNIQYF
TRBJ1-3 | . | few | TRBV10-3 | TGTGCCATCAGTGATCCAGGATGGAAGGGACCCACCATATATTTT | CAISDPGWKGPTIYF
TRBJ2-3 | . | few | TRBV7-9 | TGTGCCAGCTCCTTCTCAGAGAGAGATACGCAGTATTTT | CASSFSERDTQYF
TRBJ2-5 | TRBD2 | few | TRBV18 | TGTGCCAGCTCACCGCTCCCGGGACTAGCGGGGAAAGAGACCCAGTACTTC | CASSPLPGLAGKETQYF
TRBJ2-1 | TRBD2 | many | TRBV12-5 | TGTGCTAGTGCGACTAGCGGGGGATACAATGAGCAGTTCTTC | CASATSGGYNEQFF
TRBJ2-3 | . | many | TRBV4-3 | TGCGCCAGCAGCCAAGAACAGGGTGCGACAGATACGCAGTATTTT | CASSQEQGATDTQYF
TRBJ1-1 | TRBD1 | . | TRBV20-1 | TGCAGTGCTAGACCACTAGACAGGGGTAACACTGAAGCTTTCTTT | CSARPLDRGNTEAFF
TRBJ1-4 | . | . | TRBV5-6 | TGTGCCAGCAGACAGGGCTTGGAAGAAAAACTGTTTTTT | CASRQGLEEKLFF
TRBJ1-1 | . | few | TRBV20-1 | TGCAGTGCTAGTCTGACCGAGGCAGCTTTCTTT | CSASLTEAAFF
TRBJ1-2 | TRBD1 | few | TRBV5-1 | TGCGCCAGCAGCTACGATCCTGGGACAGCCGGTCATGGCTACACCTTC | CASSYDPGTAGHGYTF
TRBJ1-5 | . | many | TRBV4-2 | TGTGCCAGCAGCCTTTCCCTCATGGGGGGGCAGCCCCAGCATTTT | CASSLSLMGGQPQHF
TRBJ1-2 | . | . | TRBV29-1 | TGCAGCGTTCAAAGGACAGCCTATGGCTACACCTTC | CSVQRTAYGYTF
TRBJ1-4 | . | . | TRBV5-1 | TGCGCCAGCAGCTTGGCACCCGACCTCCCGGGTGAAAAACTGTTTTTT | CASSLAPDLPGEKLFF
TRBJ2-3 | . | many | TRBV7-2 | TGTGCCAGCAGCTTAGTGGCAGGGTACACAGATACGCAGTATTTT | CASSLVAGYTDTQYF
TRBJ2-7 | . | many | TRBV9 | TGTGCCAGCAGCGTAGACCTAACAGGGACCTACGAGCAGTACTTC | CASSVDLTGTYEQYF
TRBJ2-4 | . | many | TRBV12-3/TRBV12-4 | TGTGCCAGCAGTTTAGAAGGGTTCGACATTCAGTACTTC | CASSLEGFDIQYF
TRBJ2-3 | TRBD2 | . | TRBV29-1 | TGCAGCGTTATAAGGCTAGCGGGAGGCGGCGATACGCAGTATTTT | CSVIRLAGGGDTQYF
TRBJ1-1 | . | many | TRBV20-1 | TGCAGTGCCAGTGACCCAACCTACACTGAAGCTTTCTTT | CSASDPTYTEAFF
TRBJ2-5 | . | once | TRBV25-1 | TGTGCCAGCAGTGACAGGGGGGCAGGGGAGACCCAGTACTTC | CASSDRGAGETQYF
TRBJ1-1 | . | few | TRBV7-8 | TGTGCCAGCAGCTTAGCCCGAATCTTGGCGAAGAACACTGAAGCTTTCTTT | CASSLARILAKNTEAFF
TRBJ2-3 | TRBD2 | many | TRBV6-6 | TGTGCCAGCAGACTAGCGGGGCCCTTCACAGATACGCAGTATTTT | CASRLAGPFTDTQYF
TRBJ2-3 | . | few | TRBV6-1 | TGTGCCAGCAGACCCAACAGGGTTGGGGTTGGTGATACGCAGTATTTT | CASRPNRVGVGDTQYF
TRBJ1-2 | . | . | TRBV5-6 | TGTGCCAGCAGCGGTGGGGGTGGGTACACTGGCTACACCTTC | CASSGGGGYTGYTF
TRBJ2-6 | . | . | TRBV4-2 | TGTGCCAGCAGCCCCAGGACCGGAAAGAACTCTGGGGCCAACGTCCTGACTTTC | CASSPRTGKNSGANVLTF